Listed below are T cell receptor beta chains from one sample, sequenced in a study of shared clonotypes between healthy human individuals. Only in-frame clones appear in the TCRdb table, and some are missing; sequencing was by immunoSEQ multiplex PCR. The data hold about 2 million clones, with about 95% observed a single time. The specimen was naive CD8+ T cells sorted from blood. Source of these receptors: a man aged 18-30 years in good health. CDR3s include the opening cysteine and the closing phenylalanine or tryptophan. Each record gives: J gene, V gene, CDR3 protein.

J: TRBJ2-3
V: TRBV30
CDR3: CAWIENTDTQYF

J: TRBJ1-1
V: TRBV5-5
CDR3: CASSWGLNTEAFF

J: TRBJ1-3
V: TRBV7-9
CDR3: CASSLKTGESGNTIYF

J: TRBJ2-3
V: TRBV5-1
CDR3: CASSPAALAGVIDTQYF

J: TRBJ2-1
V: TRBV18
CDR3: CASSPPYTTNEQFF

J: TRBJ2-1
V: TRBV2
CDR3: CASSGTSGTYNEQFF

J: TRBJ2-1
V: TRBV15
CDR3: CATSRDGLPNPFEQFF

J: TRBJ1-1
V: TRBV29-1
CDR3: CSGEYLGTGFMNTEAFF

J: TRBJ2-7
V: TRBV10-3
CDR3: CATTLAGSVEQYF

J: TRBJ1-1
V: TRBV19
CDR3: CASSIRWDIKTNTEAFF

J: TRBJ1-1
V: TRBV5-4
CDR3: CASSAHNWDPSEAFF

J: TRBJ1-2
V: TRBV18
CDR3: CATGYRTSWPNYGYTF

J: TRBJ2-7
V: TRBV29-1
CDR3: CSVELVANPYEQYF

J: TRBJ2-7
V: TRBV19
CDR3: CASSPTQGQGRYEQYF

J: TRBJ1-6
V: TRBV5-8
CDR3: CASSLEMDSPLHF

J: TRBJ2-7
V: TRBV9
CDR3: CASSVSPSYEQYF

J: TRBJ1-1
V: TRBV30
CDR3: CAWSDWGGEAFF

J: TRBJ1-2
V: TRBV5-1
CDR3: CASSLNGLANYGYTF

J: TRBJ2-1
V: TRBV5-6
CDR3: CASSLSGGEQFF

J: TRBJ2-2
V: TRBV18
CDR3: CASSPPAGFTGELFF

J: TRBJ2-4
V: TRBV7-6
CDR3: CASSLGTGGAKNIQYF

J: TRBJ1-4
V: TRBV7-9
CDR3: CASSTTGEKLFF

J: TRBJ2-7
V: TRBV7-9
CDR3: CASSQTGGTYEQYF

J: TRBJ2-1
V: TRBV7-9
CDR3: CASSWVGSTSEQFF

J: TRBJ2-7
V: TRBV28
CDR3: CASSFGRASYEQYF

J: TRBJ1-1
V: TRBV9
CDR3: CASSVAIVNTEAFF

J: TRBJ2-7
V: TRBV10-2
CDR3: CASSESMGRSFYEQYF

J: TRBJ2-7
V: TRBV11-2
CDR3: CASTVGKTYEQYF

J: TRBJ2-7
V: TRBV2
CDR3: CARQKDGISSYEQYF

J: TRBJ2-2
V: TRBV6-1
CDR3: CASSAGELFF

J: TRBJ2-7
V: TRBV27
CDR3: CASSLGTSGGYEQYF

J: TRBJ1-5
V: TRBV10-2
CDR3: CASSEGPGLPQHF

J: TRBJ1-2
V: TRBV20-1
CDR3: CSAHSYGYTF

J: TRBJ2-7
V: TRBV29-1
CDR3: CSVEVDTNYEQYF

J: TRBJ2-3
V: TRBV5-1
CDR3: CASSFGTGTDTQYF

J: TRBJ1-1
V: TRBV4-1
CDR3: CASSQDTGPTEAFF

J: TRBJ1-1
V: TRBV11-2
CDR3: CASRINTEAFF

J: TRBJ2-3
V: TRBV29-1
CDR3: CSSAEGSTDTQYF

J: TRBJ2-7
V: TRBV7-7
CDR3: CASSLGESYEQYF

J: TRBJ2-7
V: TRBV11-2
CDR3: CASSLGQTEQYF

J: TRBJ1-1
V: TRBV4-1
CDR3: CASSQGAVSNTEAFF

J: TRBJ1-4
V: TRBV27
CDR3: CASSLSTQTNEKLFF

J: TRBJ2-7
V: TRBV5-5
CDR3: CASSSVISYEQYF

J: TRBJ1-6
V: TRBV9
CDR3: CASRDFEGSPLHF

J: TRBJ1-5
V: TRBV12-5
CDR3: CASGLGQDGMSNQPQHF

J: TRBJ2-1
V: TRBV11-2
CDR3: CASSSWDRGANEQFF

J: TRBJ2-5
V: TRBV6-1
CDR3: CASSEAGIETQYF

J: TRBJ2-7
V: TRBV13
CDR3: CASSSSERRTYEQYF

J: TRBJ2-3
V: TRBV7-2
CDR3: CASSLGASSATDTQYF

J: TRBJ2-1
V: TRBV19
CDR3: CASSMQGDSYNEQFF

J: TRBJ2-1
V: TRBV5-4
CDR3: CASSSSGTFIEQFF

J: TRBJ2-7
V: TRBV5-6
CDR3: CASSFQESSYEQYF

J: TRBJ1-1
V: TRBV7-9
CDR3: CASRDSEDTEAFF